What follows are 9 T cell receptor beta chains derived from one specimen sequenced in a study of blood T cell repertoires in COVID-19. The assay was immunoSEQ multiplex PCR, and TCRdb's table has in-frame clones only and misses some. The sample yields a few hundred thousand clones, approximately 91% seen once. The sequenced sample was PBMCs or T cells enriched from blood (not recorded which). These receptors were collected from a woman aged 25 to 39 who had been exposed to COVID-19.

The V call is TRBV11-2, the J call TRBJ1-4, with TRBD1 as a possible D gene (5 bases). Between the trimmed V and J ends, which lost 5 bases and 13 bases, there was a span of 17 bases. This CDR3 is built from 13 residues. CDR1 is SGHAT, CDR2 FQNNGV, per germline. CDR3 loop: CASSPRHLQGLFF. CDR3 bases: TGTGCCAGCAGCCCTCGACACCTCCAGGGACTGTTTTTT.

The chain employs TRBV28 and TRBJ1-6; TRBD1 aligns across 11 bases. Looked up from germline, CDR1 is MDHEN and CDR2 is SYDVKM. V shed 1 base, J shed 9 bases, and the junction held 11 bases outside the gene matches. This CDR3 region has 18 residues. CDR3 sequence: CASSLSPWTGGFSSPLHF. The CDR3 nucleotides read TGTGCCAGCAGTTTATCCCCCTGGACAGGGGGCTTTAGTTCACCCCTCCACTTT.

This rearrangement joins TRBV5-6 to TRBJ1-2; the D gene is possibly TRBD1 (6 bases). CDR1 is SGHDT, CDR2 YYEEEE, per germline. There are 11 residues in the CDR3. Trimming cost V 6 bases and J 11 bases, with 14 bases left between them. CDR3 region: CASTSRGPYTF. Here the CDR3 DNA reads TGTGCCAGCACATCCAGGGGCCCTTACACCTTC. Full variable domain (rest looked up from reference TRBV5-6 and TRBJ1-2): DAGVTQSPTHLIKTRGQQVTLRCSPKSGHDTVSWYQQALGQGPQFIFQYYEEEERQRGNFPDRFSGHQFPNYSSELNVNALLLGDSALYLCASTSRGPYTFGSGTRLTVV.

A note on this clone: Different DNA sequences within this sample yield the same CDR3. The chain uses TRBV18 and TRBJ2-2; TRBD2 agrees at 12 bases. V shed 0 bases and J 5 bases; nucleotides not matched to a gene: 4. There are 17 residues in the CDR3. Germline-derived CDR1 and CDR2 are KGHSH and LQKENI. This CDR3 reads CASSPPGLAGGTGELFF. CDR3 in DNA: TGTGCCAGCTCACCACCGGGACTAGCGGGCGGGACCGGGGAGCTGTTTTTT.

The chain is built from TRBV5-1 and TRBJ2-3; weak D call: TRBD1 (5 bases). V was pared by 2 bases and J by 4 bases, with 8 bases between. Germline V lookup: CDR1 SGHRS, CDR2 YFSETQ. CDR3 length equals 13 residues. The CDR3 DNA reads TGCGCCAGCAGCTTACAGGTGTCAGATACGCAGTATTTT. It is translated as CASSLQVSDTQYF.

In its sample, this clone was seen once. The chain carries TRBV6-5 and TRBJ2-7, with TRBD1 matching 9 bases. Trimming cost V 2 bases and J 5 bases; bases outside gene matches: 4. Germline CDR1 reads MNHEY; CDR2 reads SVGAGI. The CDR3 covers 14 residues. CDR3 in amino acids: CASSYAGTGNEQYF. CDR3 in DNA: TGTGCCAGCAGTTACGCCGGGACAGGGAACGAGCAGTACTTC.

The chain is built from TRBV6-5 and TRBJ2-7, with 12 positions matching TRBD2. V trimming: 3 bases; J trimming: 4 bases; junction bases outside the gene matches: 1. The CDR3 contains 14 residues. Per the germline V gene, CDR1 is MNHEY and CDR2 is SVGAGI. The CDR3 DNA reads TGTGCCAGCAGTTATGGACTAGCGGGATACGAGCAGTACTTC. This codes for CASSYGLAGYEQYF.

The CDR3 sequence is CASSLGYGTQYF. The CDR3 DNA sequence: TGTGCCAGCAGCCTAGGATACGGGACCCAGTACTTC. The chain couples TRBV7-3 to TRBJ2-5; D uncertain. The CDR3 is 12 amino acids. Germline-derived CDR1 and CDR2 are SGHTA and FQGTGA. Trimming removed 5 bases at V and 7 bases at J, with 11 bases between.

This chain links TRBV5-6 with TRBJ1-2; D may be TRBD1 (5 bases). Deletions cut 6 bases from V and 3 bases from J, with 12 bases between. From germline, CDR1 is SGHDT and CDR2 YYEEEE. The CDR3 totals 13 residues. CDR3 protein: CASTARGYYGYTF. Written as DNA, the CDR3 is TGTGCCAGCACTGCCCGGGGGTACTATGGCTACACCTTC. Filled out from reference TRBV5-6 and TRBJ1-2, the complete variable domain reads DAGVTQSPTHLIKTRGQQVTLRCSPKSGHDTVSWYQQALGQGPQFIFQYYEEEERQRGNFPDRFSGHQFPNYSSELNVNALLLGDSALYLCASTARGYYGYTFGSGTRLTVV.